The clone carrying this T cell receptor beta chain was seen only a few times. Its antigen remains unknown. These data belong to a study of T cell repertoires in cytomegalovirus infection. For the study at large: Public TCR beta signatures provided an indication of both CMV infection and a matching HLA type.

MiXCR was run by TCRdb on the reads, yielding one entry per CDR3 protein. The sample has around 540,000 distinct CDR3 sequences, 33% seen once. CDR1 and CDR2 (germline): KGHDR, SFDVKD. CDR3 length: 14 amino acids. The ends were cut back, 4 bases at V and 0 bases at J, with 7 bases in the middle. The rearrangement links TRBV24-1 to TRBJ2-3; D not certain. The TCR sequence derives from a human donor in good health (CMV status not recorded). Some clones in this sample may be carry-over from other donors' samples. Sequenced here: cultured PBMCs, sampled from culture after CMV antigen stimulation. The CDR3 DNA reads TGTGCCACCAGTGAAACGGACAGCACAGATACGCAGTATTTT. It translates to CATSETDSTDTQYF.